A selection of T cell receptor beta chains follows, all from one sample in a study of vaccination effects on CD4 cells after COVID-19. These receptors have no known antigen. Using immunoSEQ multiplex PCR, the repertoire was profiled, and TCRdb retains in-frame clones only, with some absent. The top ten clones hold around 7.9% of a sample with about 45,000 clones, roughly 80% of them seen once. This material consisted of CD4+ T cells from PBMCs cultured without peptide, taken before COVID-19 vaccination. These TCRs come from a human donor who had a prior SARS-CoV-2 infection. Each CDR3 is given with its conserved first and last residue. Fields, in order: CDR3 protein, CDR3 DNA, J gene, D gene, V gene, clone size. The D gene is left open where the match is weak. Clone size is given for some rows only: seen once, a few or many times, or a class if the clone is expanded.

CASNKRGGLTGELFF,TGTGCCAGCAATAAGCGGGGGGGCCTTACCGGGGAGCTGTTTTTT,TRBJ2-2,TRBD2,TRBV7-2,-
CASSSRTTAFKLF,TGTGCCAGCAGTTCTCGGACAACGGCCTTTAAGCTCTTC,TRBJ2-1,-,TRBV6-2/TRBV6-3,-
CASISPGGPGSF,TGTGCCAGCATTTCTCCAGGGGGCCCCGGGAGTTTT,TRBJ1-4,TRBD1,TRBV6-6,-
CASSGTGGAGANVLTF,TGTGCCAGCTCAGGAACAGGGGGCGCTGGGGCCAACGTCCTGACTTTC,TRBJ2-6,TRBD1,TRBV18,once
CASSGPGALHF,TGTGCCAGTTCCGGCCCAGGAGCCCTCCACTTT,TRBJ1-6,-,TRBV19,-
CASSSAGQETQYF,TGTGCCAGCAGCTCAGCGGGCCAAGAGACCCAGTACTTC,TRBJ2-5,-,TRBV5-6,-
CASSFTDRAKHEQYF,TGTGCCAGCAGCTTTACGGACAGGGCTAAACACGAGCAGTACTTC,TRBJ2-7,TRBD1,TRBV5-4,-
CAISESWSSGNTIYF,TGTGCCATCAGTGAGTCCTGGAGCTCTGGAAACACCATATATTTT,TRBJ1-3,-,TRBV10-3,-
CASSQEDLRETQYF,TGTGCCAGCAGCCAGGAGGACCTCCGAGAGACCCAGTACTTC,TRBJ2-5,-,TRBV3-1/TRBV3-2,-
CASSQASGTDTQYF,TGTGCCAGCAGCCAAGCTAGCGGCACAGATACGCAGTATTTT,TRBJ2-3,-,TRBV4-2,-
CASSLNIPGGEQYF,TGTGCCAGCAGCCTTAACATTCCAGGGGGGGAGCAGTACTTC,TRBJ2-7,-,TRBV7-9,-
CAISEWAGQEQETQYF,TGTGCCATCAGTGAGTGGGCAGGACAAGAACAAGAGACCCAGTACTTC,TRBJ2-5,-,TRBV10-3,-
CASSALDRDGTEAFF,TGTGCCAGCAGCGCCCTGGACAGGGATGGCACTGAAGCTTTCTTT,TRBJ1-1,TRBD1,TRBV11-2,-
CASSLGTQYF,TGTGCCAGCAGCTTAGGAACGCAGTATTTT,TRBJ2-3,-,TRBV7-2,-
CASSIGRANYGYTF,TGTGCCAGTAGTATAGGAAGGGCTAACTATGGCTACACCTTC,TRBJ1-2,-,TRBV19,few
CAWSYRGQETQYF,TGTGCCTGGAGTTACAGGGGGCAAGAGACCCAGTACTTC,TRBJ2-5,TRBD1,TRBV30,-
CASSLGSNEQYF,TGCGCCAGCAGCTTGGGGTCAAACGAGCAGTACTTC,TRBJ2-7,-,TRBV5-1,-
CASSATGTGYEKLFF,TGTGCCAGCAGCGCAACCGGGACAGGGTATGAAAAACTGTTTTTT,TRBJ1-4,TRBD1,TRBV5-8,-
CASRIRGENEQFF,TGTGCCAGCAGAATCAGGGGGGAGAATGAGCAGTTCTTC,TRBJ2-1,-,TRBV25-1,-
CASSLVPIYEQYF,TGCGCCAGCAGCTTGGTCCCGATCTACGAGCAGTACTTC,TRBJ2-7,-,TRBV5-1,-
CASGPRSSYNSPLHF,TGTGCCAGCGGACCCAGGAGCTCCTATAATTCACCCCTCCACTTT,TRBJ1-6,-,TRBV2,-
CASSFTGWTGKLFF,TGTGCCAGCAGCTTTACAGGGTGGACCGGAAAACTGTTTTTT,TRBJ1-4,-,TRBV5-6,-
CASSYPAVATNEKLFF,TGTGCCAGCAGTTACCCCGCGGTTGCAACTAATGAAAAACTGTTTTTT,TRBJ1-4,-,TRBV6-5,once
CASSARTEIYGYTF,TGTGCCAGCAGCGCGCGAACAGAAATCTATGGCTACACCTTC,TRBJ1-2,-,TRBV5-5,-
CASSLGAGRAYETQYF,TGCGCCAGCAGCTTGGGGGCCGGGAGGGCCTATGAGACCCAGTACTTC,TRBJ2-5,TRBD2,TRBV5-1,-
CASSLTSGGALGFADTQYF,TGTGCCAGCAGCTTAACTAGCGGGGGGGCCCTGGGCTTCGCAGATACGCAGTATTTT,TRBJ2-3,TRBD2,TRBV7-9,few
CASSQEVYTEAFF,TGTGCCAGCAGCCAAGAGGTGTACACTGAAGCTTTCTTT,TRBJ1-1,-,TRBV4-2,-
CASSLLNTEAFF,TGTGCCAGCAGCCTGTTGAACACTGAAGCTTTCTTT,TRBJ1-1,-,TRBV7-9,-
CASNRVKGTDTQYF,TGTGCCAGCAACAGGGTGAAGGGCACAGATACGCAGTATTTT,TRBJ2-3,-,TRBV2,few
CSASSRMTEAFF,TGCAGTGCTAGTAGTAGGATGACTGAAGCTTTCTTT,TRBJ1-1,-,TRBV20-1,-
CASSSEREGTQYF,TGTGCCAGCAGCTCCGAGCGGGAGGGTACGCAGTATTTT,TRBJ2-3,TRBD2,TRBV7-2,-
CATSFGTSGNTIYF,TGTGCCACCAGCTTCGGGACATCTGGAAACACCATATATTTT,TRBJ1-3,-,TRBV15,-
CASSAQGWSNTEAFF,TGTGCCAGCAGTGCGCAGGGTTGGAGCAACACTGAAGCTTTCTTT,TRBJ1-1,-,TRBV2,-
CATSRELSSYNEQFF,TGTGCCACCAGCAGAGAATTGAGCTCCTACAATGAGCAGTTCTTC,TRBJ2-1,-,TRBV15,-
CASSDLVLDYGYTF,TGTGCCAGCAGCGACCTAGTACTCGACTATGGCTACACCTTC,TRBJ1-2,-,TRBV5-6,-
CASSYTQGVGTEAFF,TGTGCCAGCAGTTACACACAGGGGGTAGGGACTGAAGCTTTCTTT,TRBJ1-1,TRBD1,TRBV6-5,few
CASSLQRDAAYEQYF,TGCGCCAGCAGCCTACAAAGGGACGCAGCCTACGAGCAGTACTTC,TRBJ2-7,-,TRBV4-3,once
CASSRTPPLALHF,TGTGCCAGCAGTCGGACCCCTCCCCTGGCCCTCCACTTT,TRBJ1-6,-,TRBV11-2,-
CAWSAGGHQETQYF,TGTGCCTGGAGCGCCGGAGGTCACCAAGAGACCCAGTACTTC,TRBJ2-5,-,TRBV30,-
CASRPGPSYEQYF,TGTGCCAGTAGGCCGGGACCCTCCTACGAGCAGTACTTC,TRBJ2-7,-,TRBV19,-
CASSVGGRDRAFWTFF,TGCGCCAGCAGTGTGGGGGGGAGGGACAGGGCTTTCTGGACCTTCTTT,TRBJ1-1,TRBD1,TRBV23-1,-
CASYLGLPNSPLHF,TGCGCCAGCTACTTGGGCCTCCCTAATTCACCCCTCCACTTT,TRBJ1-6,-,TRBV10-2,-
CAWSDRVGNTIYF,TGTGCCTGGAGTGACAGGGTTGGAAACACCATATATTTT,TRBJ1-3,-,TRBV30,-
CASSNLGLAAYNEQFF,TGTGCCAGTAGTAATTTGGGACTAGCGGCCTACAATGAGCAGTTCTTC,TRBJ2-1,TRBD2,TRBV19,-
CASSQLGTTGTQYF,TGTGCCAGCAGCCAATTGGGGACTACGGGGACCCAGTACTTC,TRBJ2-5,TRBD2,TRBV7-9,-
CASSYGPPYGYTF,TGTGCCAGCAGTTACGGACCGCCGTATGGCTACACCTTC,TRBJ1-2,-,TRBV6-2/TRBV6-3,once
CASSWTGGFYEQYF,TGTGCCAGCAGCTGGACAGGGGGCTTCTACGAGCAGTACTTC,TRBJ2-7,TRBD1,TRBV3-1/TRBV3-2,once
CASRVLGLAGYNEQFF,TGTGCCAGCAGAGTCTTGGGACTAGCGGGCTACAATGAGCAGTTCTTC,TRBJ2-1,TRBD2,TRBV27,-
CARSTRGQSTDTQYF,TGTGCCAGAAGCACCCGGGGACAGTCCACAGATACGCAGTATTTT,TRBJ2-3,TRBD1,TRBV5-3,-
CASSPSSGFGQPQHF,TGTGCCAGCAGCCCCTCCTCGGGTTTCGGTCAGCCCCAGCATTTT,TRBJ1-5,-,TRBV11-2,few
CASSPRLGKEGGKLFF,TGTGCCAGCAGCCCCCGCCTGGGAAAGGAAGGGGGAAAACTGTTTTTT,TRBJ1-4,-,TRBV7-6,-
CASSIDSFGQPQHF,TGTGCCAGTAGTATAGACAGTTTTGGTCAGCCCCAGCATTTT,TRBJ1-5,-,TRBV19,-
CASSQSRGRRALF,TGTGCCAGCAGCCAAAGTAGAGGACGTAGAGCCCTTTTT,TRBJ1-4,-,TRBV3-1/TRBV3-2,-
CASRLVIRTGMNTEAFF,TGTGCAAGTCGCTTAGTAATTCGGACAGGGATGAACACTGAAGCTTTCTTT,TRBJ1-1,-,TRBV12-2,-
CASSLVSGAGYQETQYF,TGTGCCAGCAGCTTAGTTTCCGGGGCGGGCTACCAAGAGACCCAGTACTTC,TRBJ2-5,-,TRBV7-3,-
CASSLTSGRIDTQYF,TGCGCCAGCAGCCTGACTAGCGGGCGAATAGATACGCAGTATTTT,TRBJ2-3,TRBD2,TRBV4-3,once
CASIKNRANTGELFF,TGTGCCAGCATCAAAAACAGGGCGAACACCGGGGAGCTGTTTTTT,TRBJ2-2,-,TRBV7-9,-
CASSQTTGNTEAFF,TGTGCCAGCAGCCAAACGACAGGGAACACTGAAGCTTTCTTT,TRBJ1-1,-,TRBV3-1/TRBV3-2,-
CAWSEGLEGEAFF,TGTGCCTGGAGTGAGGGCCTCGAGGGTGAAGCTTTCTTT,TRBJ1-1,-,TRBV30,-
CSVVDAMNTEAFF,TGCAGCGTTGTTGACGCCATGAACACTGAAGCTTTCTTT,TRBJ1-1,-,TRBV29-1,-